This T cell receptor (beta chain) stems from a study of blood T cell repertoires in COVID-19. The wider study: Collection of acute and convalescent COVID-19 samples took place in the United States, Italy and Spain. In each case, the material was cDNA or gDNA derived from T cells, B-cell-depleted T cells, or PBMCs.

Original processing methods: Reference gene primer amplification yielded estimated nucleated cell counts. Data came from immunoSEQ multiplex PCR; TCRdb stores just in-frame clones and leaves some out. That table supplies the V and J calls and clone size; D and trimming were determined from the DNA. The sample lists about 200,000 clones; less than 85% were seen once. This clone is a singleton in its sample. V dropped 4 bases and J dropped 1; count of bases not matched to a gene: 3. This CDR3 is 14 amino acids long. Germline CDR1 reads SNHLY; CDR2 reads FYNNEI. The chain has TRBV2 and TRBJ1-1, with 7 bases fitting TRBD1. The clonotype originates from a woman in her seventies with acute or convalescent COVID-19. Material: peripheral blood. The CDR3 is CASSAGQANTEAFF. CDR3 nucleotide sequence: TGTGCCAGCAGTGCAGGACAGGCGAACACTGAAGCTTTCTTT.